This T cell receptor (beta chain) comes out of a study of beta chain features in type 1 diabetes. Overall study: Examined across all samples were around 110 million sorted cells.

A remark on this clone: What it binds is not known.

Unmatched junction bases numbered 11, after V lost 5 bases and J lost 7 bases. Looked up from germline, CDR1 is MDHEN and CDR2 is SYDVKM. The CDR3 covers 15 residues. Study-level results: Researchers reported that naive, central memory and Treg TCRB repertoires appeared more similar in patients than in healthy donors. When cDNA is sequenced, cells with high TCR expression could be over-represented.

Expressed TCRB transcripts got sequenced, as all isolated RNA was reverse transcribed. Reads from naive, central memory and regulatory T cell samples averaged about 3.57 million. The repertoire was sequenced with immunoSEQ multiplex PCR; TCRdb's copy has only in-frame clones and lacks some. The data hold fewer than 350,000 clones, with under 8.5% observed a single time. Source material: central memory CD4+ T cells from blood. The V gene is TRBV28, the J gene TRBJ2-1; TRBD2 matches at 7 bases. This clonotype originated in a young woman in good health. The CDR3 region has the DNA TGTGCCAGCAGTCCCCTCGGGGCGGGAGAGAATGAGCAGTTCTTC. It codes for CASSPLGAGENEQFF.